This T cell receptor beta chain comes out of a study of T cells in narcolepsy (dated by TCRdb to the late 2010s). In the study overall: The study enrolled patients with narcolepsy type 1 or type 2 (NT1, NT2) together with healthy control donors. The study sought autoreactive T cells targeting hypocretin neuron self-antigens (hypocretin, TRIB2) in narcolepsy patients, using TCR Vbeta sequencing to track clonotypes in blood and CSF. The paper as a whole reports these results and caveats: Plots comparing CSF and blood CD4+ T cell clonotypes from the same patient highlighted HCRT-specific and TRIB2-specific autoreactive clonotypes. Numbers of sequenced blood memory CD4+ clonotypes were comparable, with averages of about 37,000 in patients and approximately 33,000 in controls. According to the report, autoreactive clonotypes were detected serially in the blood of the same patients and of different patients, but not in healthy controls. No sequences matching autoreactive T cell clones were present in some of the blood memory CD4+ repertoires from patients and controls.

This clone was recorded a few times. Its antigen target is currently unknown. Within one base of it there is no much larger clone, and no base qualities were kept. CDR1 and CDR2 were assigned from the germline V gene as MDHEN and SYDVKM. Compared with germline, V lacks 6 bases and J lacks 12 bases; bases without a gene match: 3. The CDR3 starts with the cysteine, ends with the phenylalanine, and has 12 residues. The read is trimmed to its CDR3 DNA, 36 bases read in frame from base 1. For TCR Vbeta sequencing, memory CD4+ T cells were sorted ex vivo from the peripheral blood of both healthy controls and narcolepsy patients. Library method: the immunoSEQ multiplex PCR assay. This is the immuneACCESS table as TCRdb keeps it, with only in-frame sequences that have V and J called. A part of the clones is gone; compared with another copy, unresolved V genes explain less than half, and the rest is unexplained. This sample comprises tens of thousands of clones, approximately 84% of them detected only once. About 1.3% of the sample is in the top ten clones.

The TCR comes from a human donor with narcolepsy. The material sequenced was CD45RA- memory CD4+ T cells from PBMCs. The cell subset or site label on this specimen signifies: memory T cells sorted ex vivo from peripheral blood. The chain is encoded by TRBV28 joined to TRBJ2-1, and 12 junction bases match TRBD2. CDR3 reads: CASSPTSGRQFF. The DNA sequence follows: TGTGCCAGCAGCCCGACTAGCGGGAGGCAGTTCTTC.